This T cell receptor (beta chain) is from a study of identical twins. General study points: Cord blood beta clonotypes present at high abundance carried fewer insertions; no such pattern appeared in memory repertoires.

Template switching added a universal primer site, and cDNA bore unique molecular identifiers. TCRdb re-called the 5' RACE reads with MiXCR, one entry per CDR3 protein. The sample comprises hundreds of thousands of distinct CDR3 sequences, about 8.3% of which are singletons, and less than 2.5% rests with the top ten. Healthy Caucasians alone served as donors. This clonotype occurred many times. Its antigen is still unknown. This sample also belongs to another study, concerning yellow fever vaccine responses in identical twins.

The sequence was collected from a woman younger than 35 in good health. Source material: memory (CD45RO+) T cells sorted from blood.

Here the CDR3 reads CASSQNRVHEQYF. The CDR3 nucleotides read TGTGCCAGCAGCCAGAACAGGGTTCACGAGCAGTACTTC. V and J are TRBV3-1 and TRBJ2-7; D is perhaps TRBD1 (6 bases). The CDR3 extends over 13 amino acids. The V end lost 3 bases, the J end lost 5 bases, and 11 bases lay between the germline ends. Germline-derived CDR1 and CDR2 are LGHDT and YNNKEL (reference sequence).